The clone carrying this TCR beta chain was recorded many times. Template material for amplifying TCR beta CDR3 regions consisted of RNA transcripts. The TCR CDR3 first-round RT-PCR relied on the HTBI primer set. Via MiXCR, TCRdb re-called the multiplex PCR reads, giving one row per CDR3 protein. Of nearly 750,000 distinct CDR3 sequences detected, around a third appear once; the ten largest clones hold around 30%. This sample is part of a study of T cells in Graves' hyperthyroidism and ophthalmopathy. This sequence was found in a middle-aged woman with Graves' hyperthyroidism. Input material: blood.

The CDR3: CASSDGTGLAQPQHF. The CDR3 coding sequence is TGCGCCAGCAGTGACGGGACAGGGCTAGCTCAGCCCCAGCATTTT. The rearrangement joins TRBV10-2 to TRBJ1-5; TRBD1 aligns across 9 bases. Germline CDR1 and CDR2: WSHSY and SAAADI. There are 15 residues in the CDR3. The ends lost 3 bases at V and 6 bases at J; junction bases unmatched: 6.